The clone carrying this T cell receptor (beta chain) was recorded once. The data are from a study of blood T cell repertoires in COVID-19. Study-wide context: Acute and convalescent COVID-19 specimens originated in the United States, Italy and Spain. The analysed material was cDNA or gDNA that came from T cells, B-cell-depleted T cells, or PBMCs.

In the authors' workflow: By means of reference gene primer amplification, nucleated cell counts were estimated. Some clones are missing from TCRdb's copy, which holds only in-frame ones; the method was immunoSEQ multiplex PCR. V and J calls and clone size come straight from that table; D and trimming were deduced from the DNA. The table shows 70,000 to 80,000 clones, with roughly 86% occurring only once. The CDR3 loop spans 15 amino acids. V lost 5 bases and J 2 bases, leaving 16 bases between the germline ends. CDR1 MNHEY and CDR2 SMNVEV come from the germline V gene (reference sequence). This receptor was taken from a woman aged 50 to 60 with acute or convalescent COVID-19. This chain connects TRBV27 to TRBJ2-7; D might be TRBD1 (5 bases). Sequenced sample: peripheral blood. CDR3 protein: CASSKPRTLTYEQYF. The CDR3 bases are TGTGCCAGCAGTAAACCTCGGACACTTACCTACGAGCAGTACTTC.